The entry that follows covers one T cell receptor beta chain sequence. Trimming at V came to 2 bases and at J to 3 bases, leaving 8 bases not matched to a gene. CDR1 MGHDK and CDR2 SYGVNS come from the germline V gene. The CDR3 extends over 17 amino acids. This record comes from a study of shared clonotypes between healthy human individuals. Profiled with immunoSEQ multiplex PCR; TCRdb holds only in-frame clones, not every one. The table has millions of clones, over 85% seen once. The specimen sequenced was naive CD4+ T cells from PBMCs. Subset of the sample: CD45RA+ positively selected. The chain couples TRBV25-1 to TRBJ1-3; 9 positions match TRBD1. The source is a man aged 18 to 35 in good health. Some clones in this sample may be carry-over from other donors' samples. CDR3 sequence: CASSERWTGEYGNTIYF. CDR3 DNA sequence: TGTGCCAGCAGTGAAAGATGGACAGGGGAATATGGAAACACCATATATTTT.